The clone carrying this T cell receptor beta chain came up many times. The antigen remains undetermined. TCRdb fed the 5' RACE reads into MiXCR, producing one record per CDR3 protein. The repertoire holds roughly 120,000 distinct CDR3 sequences, with 15% to 20% as singletons. The data stem from a study of T-cell memory formation after mild COVID-19. Deletions cut 8 bases from V and 7 bases from J, with 21 bases between. Germline V gives CDR1 SEHNR, CDR2 FQNEAQ (reference sequence). The CDR3 is 14 residues long. Study-level findings and limits: Whereas later expanders leaned CD4+, clones contracting day 15 to 85 showed a balanced CD4/CD8 makeup.

The TCR originated in an adult woman who had mild COVID-19 (a few samples of this study predate the infection). Cell type and time point are not known. Material for sequencing was PBMCs or a T cell subset sorted from them (not recorded which). The chain employs TRBV7-9 and TRBJ2-7, with D perhaps assigned TRBD1 or TRBD2 (5 bases each). Written as DNA, the CDR3 is TGTGCCAGCGTACCGGGGCTCCATATGGGGGAGCAGTACTTC. The encoded protein is CASVPGLHMGEQYF.